Described below is a single T cell receptor (beta chain) sequence and its context. Germline trimming cut 6 bases from V and 2 bases from J; bases unmatched to any gene: 7. CDR3 length equals 15 residues. Germline CDR1 and CDR2: SGHRS and YFSETQ. The data originate from a study of T cell changes during pregnancy in multiple sclerosis. The data were produced by immunoSEQ multiplex PCR, yet TCRdb's version contains in-frame clones alone and is incomplete. Of 80,000 to 100,000 clones listed, about 94% are singletons. The rearrangement joins TRBV5-1 to TRBJ2-3; 9 bases fit TRBD2. The source material was peripheral blood, sampled after pregnancy. The receptor was isolated from a female donor with multiple sclerosis, enrolled in a pregnancy study. The chain's CDR3 is CASTNLAGSTDTQYF. CDR3 bases: TGCGCCAGCACCAATCTAGCGGGATCCACAGATACGCAGTATTTT.